Listed below are T cell receptor beta chains from one sample, sequenced in a study of T cells in localized non-small cell lung cancer. Clones were sequenced by immunoSEQ multiplex PCR, and TCRdb holds only the in-frame ones, with some missing. This table has under 1,000 clones, approximately 20% appearing once. Sample: normal lung tissue next to the tumor, taken before any cancer treatment. The receptors stem from a man aged 35 to 70 with stage III lung adenocarcinoma. Both conserved end residues are part of each CDR3. The D gene is left open where the match is weak. Clone size is not always given. Where it is, it says once, few, many or a class for expanded clones.

J | D | size | V | DNA | CDR3
TRBJ2-7 | NA | NA | TRBV16 | TGTGCCAGCAGCCAATCCTTACTCTACGAGCAGTACTTC | CASSQSLLYEQYF
TRBJ2-1 | TRBD2 | NA | TRBV11-3 | TGTGCCAGCAGCCCCCTGTTGGGGACTAGCGGGAGTAATGAGCAGTTCTTC | CASSPLLGTSGSNEQFF
TRBJ2-1 | NA | NA | TRBV6-8 | TGTGCCAGCAGTTACCTACAGGGTGGAGAGCAGTTCTTC | CASSYLQGGEQFF
TRBJ2-1 | NA | large | TRBV6-8 | TGTGCCAGCAGTGACTCGGAATACAATGAGCAGTTCTTC | CASSDSEYNEQFF
TRBJ2-7 | NA | few | TRBV30 | TGTGCCTGGGAGGAGGAGGGTAAGAACGAGCAGTACTTC | CAWEEEGKNEQYF
TRBJ1-2 | TRBD1 | once | TRBV18 | TGTGCCAGCTCACCAATCCAGGGGGATGGCTACACCTTC | CASSPIQGDGYTF
TRBJ2-2 | NA | NA | TRBV11-3 | TGTGCCAGCAGCACAGCCGGGGGTTTTAACACCGGGGAGCTGTTTTTT | CASSTAGGFNTGELFF
TRBJ1-2 | TRBD1 | few | TRBV6-8 | TGTGCCAGCAGTGGATTGGGACAGGGGAGGGACTACACCTTC | CASSGLGQGRDYTF
TRBJ1-3 | TRBD1 | few | TRBV28 | TGTGCCAGTAAAACCCCGGACAGGGTGAACACCATATATTTT | CASKTPDRVNTIYF
TRBJ2-7 | NA | NA | TRBV9 | TGTGCCAGCAGCGTAGGTTCTGACTACGAGCAGTACTTC | CASSVGSDYEQYF
TRBJ1-1 | NA | few | TRBV7-2 | TGTGCCAGCAGCCCGACAGGTTACACTGAAGCTTTCTTT | CASSPTGYTEAFF
TRBJ1-5 | NA | few | TRBV9 | TGTGCCAGCGGCTACGGGGGGGACCCCCCCCGCCCGCATTTT | CASGYGGDPPRPHF
TRBJ1-2 | NA | NA | TRBV19 | TGTGCCAGTAGTATAGGCCTTACCAGTCCGTCGGGCTACACCTTC | CASSIGLTSPSGYTF
TRBJ2-7 | NA | few | TRBV6-7 | TGTGCCAGCAGTCCAGGGGCCCAACAGTACTTC | CASSPGAQQYF
TRBJ2-5 | TRBD2 | once | TRBV28 | TGTGCCAGCAGTTTAGGACTAGCGGGACAAGAGACCCAGTACTTC | CASSLGLAGQETQYF
TRBJ2-7 | TRBD2 | NA | TRBV29-1 | TGCAGCGTCCCCTGGGGGGGAGGGGAGCAGTACTTC | CSVPWGGGEQYF
TRBJ2-2 | NA | large | TRBV11-3 | TGTGCCAGCAGCTTAACCCGGGGGACCGGGGAGCTGTTTTTT | CASSLTRGTGELFF
TRBJ2-7 | NA | medium-sized | TRBV6-8 | TGTGCCAGCAGCCTCGACAGGTACAGCGAGTACTTC | CASSLDRYSEYF
TRBJ2-2 | NA | NA | TRBV4-1 | TGCGCCAGCAGCCATTTAGGGGCCTCGGGAACCGGGGAGCTGTTTTTT | CASSHLGASGTGELFF
TRBJ2-1 | NA | NA | TRBV12-5 | TGTGCTAGTGGTTTGAGCCGGGGGACCTCCTACAATGAGCAGTTCTTC | CASGLSRGTSYNEQFF
TRBJ1-3 | NA | NA | TRBV9 | TGTGCCAGCAGCGTAGGGCAGGGAAACACCATATATTTT | CASSVGQGNTIYF
TRBJ2-1 | NA | few | TRBV11-3 | TGTGCCAGCAGCCCGCATGGGGGTAACTCCTACAATGAGCAGTTCTTC | CASSPHGGNSYNEQFF
TRBJ1-1 | NA | medium-sized | TRBV11-3 | TGTGCCAGCAGGAGTCCCGGCGGGGCTGGCGAAGCTTTCTTT | CASRSPGGAGEAFF
TRBJ2-5 | TRBD2 | NA | TRBV10-2 | TGCGCCAGCAGTGCGGATAGCGGGGTACAAGAGACCCAGTACTTC | CASSADSGVQETQYF
TRBJ2-2 | NA | large | TRBV6-8 | TGTGCCAGCAGTTACCAGGAGAGGAGCACCGGGGAGCTGTTTTTT | CASSYQERSTGELFF
TRBJ1-6 | NA | few | TRBV6-8 | TGTGCCAGCAGTTCCGGGACACCCAATTCACCCCTCCACTTT | CASSSGTPNSPLHF
TRBJ1-1 | TRBD1 | NA | TRBV12-5 | TGTGCTAGTGGTTTGGTACGAGGACAGGGGACGAACACTGAAGCTTTCTTT | CASGLVRGQGTNTEAFF
TRBJ2-3 | NA | NA | TRBV11-3 | TGTGCCAGCAGCGTGAGGGGCCAGCGGGGCACAGATACGCAGTATTTT | CASSVRGQRGTDTQYF
TRBJ1-3 | NA | NA | TRBV11-3 | TGTGCCAGCAGCTTGGACAGCCCGGGACGCACCATATATTTT | CASSLDSPGRTIYF
TRBJ2-1 | TRBD2 | medium-sized | TRBV11-3 | TGTGCCAGCAGCCCCTCCGAAGCGGGAGTTCTTGAGCAGTTCTTC | CASSPSEAGVLEQFF
TRBJ2-7 | TRBD1 | NA | TRBV6-8 | TGTGCCAGCAGTTCCACCGGGACAGGGGGATTACAGTACTTC | CASSSTGTGGLQYF
TRBJ2-1 | NA | medium-sized | TRBV6-8 | TGTGCCAGCAGTTCCCCGGGACATCAGCAGTTCTTC | CASSSPGHQQFF
TRBJ2-1 | TRBD2 | NA | TRBV29-1 | TGCAGCGTCAGCGGGGGGGCGGGGAATGAGCAGTTCTTC | CSVSGGAGNEQFF
TRBJ2-3 | NA | NA | TRBV19 | TGTGCCAGTAGCCCGAGCAGCGACGGGAGCACAGATACGCAGTATTTT | CASSPSSDGSTDTQYF
TRBJ2-1 | TRBD2 | few | TRBV6-8 | TGTGCCAGCAAAACTAGCGCGTACAATGAGCAGTTCTTC | CASKTSAYNEQFF
TRBJ1-2 | NA | medium-sized | TRBV28 | TGTGCCAGCAGTTTATTTGGGACAATCTATGGCTACACCTTC | CASSLFGTIYGYTF
TRBJ2-3 | NA | NA | TRBV19 | TGTGCCAGTAGTCCAGGGGAGGTCACAGATACGCAGTATTTT | CASSPGEVTDTQYF
TRBJ1-6 | NA | NA | TRBV15 | TGTGCCACCAGCAGAGATCCACAGGGCCTAAATAATTCACCCCTCCACTTT | CATSRDPQGLNNSPLHF
TRBJ2-7 | TRBD2 | NA | TRBV9 | TGTGCCAGCAGCGAACTAGCGGGAGTGAATTACGAGCAGTACTTC | CASSELAGVNYEQYF
TRBJ1-4 | NA | large | TRBV6-8 | TGTGCCAGCAGTTACAGGGAAGTTAAGGAAAAACTGTTTTTT | CASSYREVKEKLFF
TRBJ2-1 | TRBD2 | NA | TRBV11-3 | TGTGCCAGCAGCTTAGGGACTAGCCACAATGAGCAGTTCTTC | CASSLGTSHNEQFF
TRBJ1-3 | NA | medium-sized | TRBV11-3 | TGTGCCAGCAGCGGTCAGACCTCTGGAAACACCATATATTTT | CASSGQTSGNTIYF
TRBJ1-1 | TRBD1 | NA | TRBV9 | TGTGCCAGCCATCGGACAGGTTACACTGAAGCTTTCTTT | CASHRTGYTEAFF
TRBJ1-1 | NA | few | TRBV11-3 | TGTGCCAGCAGCTTACTAACGGGATCGAACACTGAAGCTTTCTTT | CASSLLTGSNTEAFF
TRBJ2-5 | NA | NA | TRBV19 | TGTGCCAGCGGTAGTTTAGCGGAGACCCAGTACTTC | CASGSLAETQYF
TRBJ2-3 | NA | NA | TRBV19 | TGTGCCAGTAGTCGACTAGCAGATACGCAGTATTTT | CASSRLADTQYF
TRBJ2-1 | NA | few | TRBV6-8 | TGTGCCAGCAGTTTAACACAGGGCGGCTACAATGAGCAGTTCTTC | CASSLTQGGYNEQFF